This TCR beta chain was profiled in a study of T-cell reconstitution after alpha-beta-depleted transplantation in children. Whole-study results and caveats: Recipient T cells and thymic progenitors that survived were the source of the high TCRbeta diversity seen at day 60 in some patients. Once a year had passed after transplant, T-cell counts and diversity came mostly from newly produced T cells. Where alpha-beta T cells came from about two months after transplant was reportedly several hundred expanded graft clones.

Germline assignment: CDR1 SEHNR and CDR2 FQNEAQ (reference sequence). V was pared by 1 base and J by 5 bases, with 14 bases between. This CDR3 region has 15 residues. Library preparation (for TCRbeta) was performed with unique molecular identifiers. From the PCR reads, TCRdb called clonotypes with MiXCR, one entry per CDR3 protein. The table records tens of thousands of distinct CDR3 sequences, 50% to 55% of them present only once. This clonotype was recorded a few times. Its antigen is unidentified. The genes are TRBV7-9 and TRBJ1-2, with D perhaps TRBD1 (5 bases). The specimen was peripheral blood, collected before TCRalphabeta/CD19-depleted stem cell transplant. The receptor was isolated from a boy under two years old with SCID, due to receive a stem cell transplant. The CDR3 DNA reads as TGTGCCAGCAGCTTAGGAGGGACGGACTATTATGGCTACACCTTC. This codes for CASSLGGTDYYGYTF.